What follows are 32 T cell receptor beta chains derived from one specimen sequenced in a study of spatial heterogeneity in lung cancer. Noted time point: sample taken at primary tumor resection. Each CDR3 protein gets one entry after TCRdb re-called the 5' RACE reads with MiXCR. The sample shows some 7,000 distinct CDR3 sequences, around 7.1% of them seen only once. These receptors have no identified antigens. General study findings and limits: How many expanded intratumoral alpha and beta TCRs were present tracked the tumor mutation count, which was a count of nonsynonymous mutations.

The input for sequencing was lung tumor tissue, taken at surgery. The receptors stem from a male donor with early-stage non-small cell lung cancer.

By sample share, this clonotype is medium-sized. The genes are TRBV5-1 and TRBJ1-5; perhaps TRBD1 as D (6 bases). CDR1 and CDR2 (germline): SGHRS, YFSETQ. The CDR3 is made up of 17 amino acids. Trimming removed 4 bases from V and 3 bases from J, with 20 bases in between. As DNA, the CDR3 is TGCGCCAGCAGCCCATCCAACAGGGTAATCGTCAATCAGCCCCAGCATTTT. This encodes CASSPSNRVIVNQPQHF.

The chain recombines TRBV5-1 with TRBJ1-2, with no clear D. Germline V lookup: CDR1 SGHRS, CDR2 YFSETQ. Trimming left V 2 bases short and J 8 bases short, with 19 bases between. CDR3 length: 15 residues. This CDR3 is CASSFVRADRRGYTF. The DNA of the CDR3 is TGCGCCAGCAGCTTCGTTAGGGCGGACCGTCGAGGCTACACCTTC.

This clonotype has a count of ten or more. CDR3 protein: CAISRNDYEQYF. The DNA of the CDR3 is TGTGCCATCAGCCGAAACGACTACGAGCAGTACTTC. V and J are TRBV10-3 and TRBJ2-7; no firm D call. CDR1 is ENHRY and CDR2 is SYGVKD in the germline V gene. V lost 6 bases and J 3 bases, leaving 9 bases between the germline ends. This CDR3 contains 12 residues.

This clonotype is medium-sized (0.01 to 0.1%) by share. The rearrangement joins TRBV28 to TRBJ2-1; 15 positions agree with TRBD2. CDR3 length: 16 residues. Germline trimming cut 6 bases from V and 5 bases from J; bases unmatched to any gene: 5. CDR1 is MDHEN and CDR2 is SYDVKM in the germline V gene. The CDR3 here is CASSHGTSGRNNEQFF. As DNA, the CDR3 is TGTGCCAGCAGCCACGGGACTAGCGGGAGGAACAATGAGCAGTTCTTC.

Ten or more counts support this clonotype. The chain joins TRBV15 to TRBJ1-1, with 8 bases matching TRBD1. Germline CDR1 reads LNHNV; CDR2 reads YYDKDF (reference sequence). The V segment lost 0 bases and the J segment 0 bases; nucleotides outside the gene matches: 6. The CDR3 has 17 amino acids. The CDR3 DNA sequence: TGTGCCACCAGCAGAGATCCCAGGACAGGGCTGAACACTGAAGCTTTCTTT. Translating gives CATSRDPRTGLNTEAFF.

This chain joins TRBV4-2 and TRBJ2-3; 8 positions match TRBD2. The germline gives CDR1 LGHNA, CDR2 YNFKEQ. The CDR3 totals 15 residues. Germline trimming cut 0 bases from V and 6 bases from J; bases unmatched to any gene: 5. The CDR3 sequence: CASSQEREAVDTQYF. As DNA, the CDR3 is TGTGCCAGCAGCCAAGAGCGGGAGGCGGTGGATACGCAGTATTTT.

This clonotype is categorized as medium-sized. The genes are TRBV7-9 and TRBJ2-1; 15 positions match TRBD2. The germline V gene encodes CDR1 SEHNR and CDR2 FQNEAQ (reference sequence). This CDR3 has 17 residues. After removal of 4 bases from V and 6 bases from J, the junction contained 7 bases not matched to a gene. Here the CDR3 reads CASSSGLAGGPRNEQFF. DNA of the CDR3: TGTGCCAGCAGCTCAGGACTAGCGGGAGGGCCGCGCAATGAGCAGTTCTTC.

This clonotype is medium-sized (0.01 to 0.1%) within its sample. This chain uses TRBV4-2 with TRBJ2-3; 8 bases are a match to TRBD1. Germline CDR1 reads LGHNA; CDR2 reads YNFKEQ. The CDR3 totals 16 residues. Trimming removed 0 bases from V and 3 bases from J; junction bases left unmatched: 5. CDR3 loop: CASSQEDRGETDTQYF. The CDR3, as DNA: TGTGCCAGCAGCCAAGAAGACAGGGGCGAGACAGATACGCAGTATTTT.

This clonotype came up many times. The V gene is TRBV9, the J gene TRBJ2-7, with D possibly TRBD2 on 6 matching bases. The CDR3 is 15 amino acids. The V and J ends lost 1 base and 2 bases respectively, with 13 bases between them. Per germline, CDR1 SGDLS and CDR2 YYNGEE. The CDR3 DNA reads TGTGCCAGCAGCGTATCTGGGACTGCTGCCTACGAGCAGTACTTC. Residues: CASSVSGTAAYEQYF.

This clonotype was observed at least ten times. The J gene is TRBJ2-3, the V gene TRBV5-5; D is possibly TRBD1 (5 bases). The CDR3 is 14 residues long. The V and J ends lost 0 bases and 1 base respectively, with 6 bases between them. Germline loops: CDR1 SGHKS, CDR2 YYEKEE (reference sequence). The CDR3 DNA reads as TGTGCCAGCAGCTTGGGACAGCGCACAGATACGCAGTATTTT. Its translation is CASSLGQRTDTQYF.

This clonotype occurred many times. This chain connects TRBV5-8 to TRBJ2-2, with unresolved D. In germline, CDR1 is SGHTS, CDR2 YDEGEE. CDR3 length: 14 residues. The V end lost 6 bases, the J end lost 2 bases, and 11 bases lay between the germline ends. For the CDR3, the DNA is TGTGCCAGCATCAAAAACAGTAACACCGGGGAGCTGTTTTTT. Residues: CASIKNSNTGELFF.

Ten or more counts support this clonotype. J is TRBJ2-1 and V is TRBV18; 8 nucleotides align to TRBD2. The CDR3 sequence is 15 residues long. J gave up 9 bases and V 1 base, and 8 bases lay outside the gene matches. Germline lookup yields CDR1 KGHSH and CDR2 LQKENI. CDR3 amino acids: CASSPLGSGVTEQFF. In DNA, the CDR3 is TGTGCCAGCTCACCACTCGGTAGCGGGGTAACTGAGCAGTTCTTC.

This clonotype is termed medium-sized (0.01 to 0.1%). The genes are TRBV6-6 and TRBJ2-1, with D hard to call. Germline V gene sequence: CDR1 MNHNY, CDR2 SVGAGI (reference sequence). V lost 2 bases, J lost 4 bases, and 9 bases lay in between. This CDR3 comprises 14 residues. The CDR3 sequence is CASSYEFLYNEQFF. In DNA form, the CDR3 reads TGTGCCAGCAGTTACGAGTTTCTTTACAATGAGCAGTTCTTC.

V usage is TRBV30 and J usage is TRBJ1-2; D is unclear. This CDR3 comprises 11 residues. V was trimmed by 4 bases and J by 4 bases, leaving 7 bases between them. CDR1 is GTSNPN, CDR2 SVGIG, per germline (reference sequence). The CDR3 sequence is CAWIDSYGYTF. CDR3 nucleotides: TGTGCCTGGATAGACTCCTATGGCTACACCTTC.

This clonotype appeared a few times. This chain links TRBV3-1 with TRBJ1-3; tentatively, D is TRBD1 (5 bases). This CDR3 is 15 amino acids long. Deletions cut 0 bases from V and 3 bases from J, with 9 bases between. In germline, CDR1 is LGHDT, CDR2 YNNKEL (reference sequence). This CDR3 is CASSQEWGSGNTIYF. CDR3 nucleotide sequence: TGTGCCAGCAGCCAAGAATGGGGGAGTGGAAACACCATATATTTT.

This clonotype was seen ten or more times. The chain has TRBV11-2 and TRBJ2-3; D not certain. With 5 bases removed from V and 4 bases from J, the gap between germline ends came to 7 bases. This CDR3 has 12 amino acids. Per germline, CDR1 SGHAT and CDR2 FQNNGV. The CDR3 bases are TGTGCCAGCAGCCCACCGTCAGATACGCAGTATTTT. Amino acid sequence: CASSPPSDTQYF.

This clonotype occurred a few times. The chain recombines TRBV5-1 with TRBJ2-1, with D possibly matching TRBD1 (6 bases). This CDR3 contains 15 residues. CDR1 and CDR2 (germline): SGHRS, YFSETQ. V gave up 4 bases and J gave up 4 bases, with 15 bases separating them. CDR3 in DNA: TGCGCCAGCAGCCTTCCGGGACACCCATACAATGAGCAGTTCTTC. Encoded protein: CASSLPGHPYNEQFF.

In its sample, this clonotype ranks as medium-sized (0.01 to 0.1%). The DNA of the CDR3 is TGTGCCAGCAGCTCCCTGGACAGATTCTACAATGAGCAGTTCTTC. Translation: CASSSLDRFYNEQFF. The chain employs TRBV11-2 and TRBJ2-1; perhaps TRBD1 as D (6 bases). V lost 4 bases and J 3 bases, leaving 13 bases between the germline ends. Per germline, CDR1 SGHAT and CDR2 FQNNGV. The CDR3 extends over 15 amino acids.

In its sample, this clonotype is medium-sized (0.01 to 0.1%). The rearrangement links TRBV6-1 to TRBJ2-7, with 10 bases that match TRBD2. This CDR3 is built from 15 residues. The V gene end was trimmed by 1 base and the J gene end by 1 base; junction bases not matched to a gene: 1. Germline V lookup: CDR1 MNHNS, CDR2 SASEGT. The CDR3 sequence is CASSEETSGSYEQYF. In DNA form, the CDR3 reads TGTGCCAGCAGTGAAGAGACTAGCGGGTCCTACGAGCAGTACTTC.

This clonotype has a count of ten or more. CDR3 loop: CASSPPGQGTTGELFF. CDR3 nucleotide sequence: TGTGCCAGCAGCCCGCCGGGACAGGGGACCACCGGGGAGCTGTTTTTT. This chain uses TRBV7-2 with TRBJ2-2; 10 bases match TRBD1. Germline values: CDR1 SGHTA, CDR2 FQGNSA. Trimming at V came to 5 bases and at J to 4 bases, leaving 7 bases not matched to a gene. The CDR3 runs to 16 residues. The full variable domain, its missing parts supplied by reference TRBV7-2 and TRBJ2-2, is GAGVSQSPSNKVTEKGKDVELRCDPISGHTALYWYRQSLGQGLEFLIYFQGNSAPDKSGLPSDRFSAERTGGSVSTLTIQRTQQEDSAVYLCASSPPGQGTTGELFFGEGSRLTVL.

This clonotype has at least ten counts. This rearrangement joins TRBV10-3 to TRBJ2-3; D is uncertain. The V end was cut by 6 bases, the J end by 2 bases, with 6 bases between. Germline CDR1 ENHRY, CDR2 SYGVKD. The CDR3 runs to 12 residues. The CDR3 nucleotides are TGTGCCATCAGGGCGGCCACAGATACGCAGTATTTT. Translating it yields CAIRAATDTQYF.

This clonotype is labeled as medium-sized (0.01 to 0.1%). The gene calls are TRBV2 and TRBJ1-2, with D perhaps TRBD1 (6 bases). In germline, CDR1 is SNHLY, CDR2 FYNNEI. The CDR3 length is 14 residues. V was trimmed by 4 bases and J by 4 bases, leaving 13 bases between them. CDR3 bases: TGTGCCAGCAGTGGGGCAGGGGACTTCTATGGCTACACCTTC. As protein: CASSGAGDFYGYTF.

This clonotype counts as medium-sized. This chain joins TRBV3-1 and TRBJ1-2; 9 positions agree with TRBD1. Germline V lookup: CDR1 LGHDT, CDR2 YNNKEL (reference sequence). The CDR3 is 14 amino acids. Germline trimming cut 2 bases from V and 7 bases from J; bases unmatched to any gene: 5. This CDR3 is CASSQRTGGSGYTF. Here the CDR3 DNA reads TGTGCCAGCAGCCAAAGAACAGGGGGCTCTGGCTACACCTTC.

This clonotype was observed at least ten times. This chain joins TRBV10-2 and TRBJ2-1, with D uncertain. V lost 3 bases and J 6 bases, leaving 6 bases between the germline ends. The germline V gene has CDR1 WSHSY and CDR2 SAAADI. CDR3 length equals 12 residues. The CDR3 DNA follows: TGCGCCAGCAGTGAAACTTTCAATGAGCAGTTCTTC. It translates to CASSETFNEQFF.

The table lists this clonotype with many counts. The chain couples TRBV12-3 or TRBV12-4 to TRBJ2-1; tentative D call: TRBD2 (5 bases). The CDR3 extends over 14 amino acids. Trimming shortened V by 0 bases and J by 4 bases, and 7 bases separated the two germline ends. The CDR3, as DNA: TGTGCCAGCAGTTTAGCGGGAGTATACAATGAGCAGTTCTTC. Amino acids: CASSLAGVYNEQFF.

This clonotype rates as medium-sized (0.01 to 0.1%). The chain has TRBV28 and TRBJ2-7; the match to TRBD1 covers 8 bases. The CDR3 loop spans 15 amino acids. Germline CDR1 reads MDHEN; CDR2 reads SYDVKM. Losses at the gene ends were 2 bases for V and 0 bases for J; bases not matched to a gene: 3. The CDR3 reads CASSLVGQGSYEQYF. The CDR3 DNA is TGTGCCAGCAGTTTAGTCGGACAGGGCTCCTACGAGCAGTACTTC.

This clonotype is medium-sized. The chain joins TRBV2 to TRBJ2-1; 9 bases are a match to TRBD2. The CDR3 contains 14 residues. Germline values: CDR1 SNHLY, CDR2 FYNNEI. V was pared by 3 bases and J by 4 bases, with 1 base of the junction left unmatched. CDR3 DNA: TGTGCCAGCAGTGAGCGGGGGGGATACAATGAGCAGTTCTTC. Its protein is CASSERGGYNEQFF. The full variable domain, rest sourced from reference TRBV2 and TRBJ2-1, is EPEVTQTPSHQVTQMGQEVILRCVPISNHLYFYWYRQILGQKVEFLVSFYNNEISEKSEIFDDQFSVERPDGSNFTLKIRSTKLEDSAMYFCASSERGGYNEQFFGPGTRLTVL.

This clonotype showed up many times. The J gene is TRBJ2-1, the V gene TRBV6-2 or TRBV6-3; TRBD2 might be the D (6 bases). The V end lost 8 bases, the J end lost 9 bases, and 14 bases lay between the germline ends. The CDR3 length is 12 residues. CDR1 and CDR2 from the germline V gene are MNHEY and SVGEGT. CDR3 amino acids: CASHSSGVEQFF. DNA for the CDR3: TGTGCCAGCCATTCATCGGGAGTTGAGCAGTTCTTC.

The chain has TRBV27 and TRBJ1-1, with 9 positions matching TRBD1. J was trimmed by 4 bases and V by 6 bases; bases with no gene match: 6. CDR1 and CDR2 from the germline V gene are MNHEY and SMNVEV (reference sequence). This CDR3 has 14 residues. Here the CDR3 DNA reads TGTGCCAGCAGCCCTTGGACAGGGGCCACTGAAGCTTTCTTT. Its translation is CASSPWTGATEAFF.

The chain combines TRBV7-6 with TRBJ1-5; D is unclear. V lost 6 bases to trimming and J lost 3 bases, with 18 bases between them. The CDR3 is 16 residues long. The germline CDR1 and CDR2 sequences are SGHVS and FNYEAQ. As DNA, the CDR3 is TGTGCCAGCAGTTCCGGTGTAGGACGAAACAATCAGCCCCAGCATTTT. This encodes CASSSGVGRNNQPQHF. Based on the CDR3 plus reference TRBV7-6 and TRBJ1-5, the full variable domain is GAGVSQSPRYKVTKRGQDVALRCDPISGHVSLYWYRQALGQGPEFLTYFNYEAQQDKSGLPNDRFSAERPEGSISTLTIQRTEQRDSAMYRCASSSGVGRNNQPQHFGDGTRLSIL.

This clonotype was detected only a few times. The CDR3 coding sequence is TGCGCCAGCAGCTTTAACAGGGGCACAGATACGCAGTATTTT. Protein product: CASSFNRGTDTQYF. The rearrangement joins TRBV5-1 to TRBJ2-3; TRBD1 is a possible D gene (6 bases). Trimming pared 2 bases from V and 1 base from J, leaving 8 bases between. In germline, CDR1 is SGHRS, CDR2 YFSETQ. This CDR3 contains 14 residues.

At least ten counts were recorded for this clonotype. The chain employs TRBV5-6 and TRBJ2-3; the D is unclear. The germline CDR1 and CDR2 sequences are SGHDT and YYEEEE. Trimming took off 0 bases at V and 3 bases at J, with 2 bases between the two ends. This CDR3 has 12 amino acids. CDR3 loop: CASSLDTDTQYF. The DNA of the CDR3 is TGTGCCAGCAGCTTGGATACAGATACGCAGTATTTT.